Shown below are 19 T cell receptor beta chains from a single sample sequenced in a study of cytomegalovirus exposure and HLA in healthy donors. 13 Jbeta primers and 60 Vbeta primers were used for the PCR. Clones were sequenced by immunoSEQ multiplex PCR, and TCRdb holds only the in-frame ones, with some missing. The table shows 95,000 to 150,000 clones, with roughly a tenth occurring only once. Sequencing used PBMCs. These TCRs come from a woman in her late teens or twenties in good health and CMV-seropositive.

This clone was counted between two and nine times. V usage is TRBV25-1 and J usage is TRBJ1-4; 11 positions match TRBD1. CDR3 size: 15 residues. The ends lost 2 bases at V and 6 bases at J; junction bases unmatched: 2. Germline assignment: CDR1 MGHDK and CDR2 SYGVNS. Here the CDR3 DNA reads TGTGCCAGCAGTGAACCGGGACAGGGGGATGAAAAACTGTTTTTT. Protein sequence: CASSEPGQGDEKLFF. The full variable domain, rest sourced from reference TRBV25-1 and TRBJ1-4, is EADIYQTPRYLVIGTGKKITLECSQTMGHDKMYWYQQDPGMELHLIHYSYGVNSTEKGDLSSESTVSRIRTEHFPLTLESARPSHTSQYLCASSEPGQGDEKLFFGSGTQLSVL.

The rearrangement joins TRBV6-1 to TRBJ1-5, with D possibly TRBD1 on 5 matching bases. CDR3 length equals 15 residues. V was pared by 3 bases and J by 6 bases, with 15 bases between. Germline values: CDR1 MNHNS, CDR2 SASEGT. In DNA, the CDR3 is TGTGCCAGCAGTGAGTGGGGGGGACGGGTTCAGCCCCAGCATTTT. Its protein is CASSEWGGRVQPQHF.

There are a few counts of this clone. The genes are TRBV5-4 and TRBJ2-3; 7 positions match TRBD2. The ends lost 4 bases at V and 7 bases at J; junction bases unmatched: 6. Germline CDR1 reads SGHNT; CDR2 reads YYREEE (reference sequence). The CDR3 is 13 amino acids. CDR3 amino acids: CASSVGGGYTQYF. The CDR3 bases are TGTGCCAGCAGCGTTGGGGGGGGTTATACGCAGTATTTT.

The chain is built from TRBV6-1 and TRBJ2-5, with D possibly matching TRBD1 (6 bases). Germline V lookup: CDR1 MNHNS, CDR2 SASEGT. This CDR3 has 11 amino acids. Trimming left V 3 bases short and J 9 bases short, with 8 bases between. The CDR3 bases are TGTGCCAGCAGTGAGTGGACAGCCCAGTACTTC. Amino acids: CASSEWTAQYF.

The table lists this clone with a few counts. The chain has TRBV7-2 and TRBJ1-5; D is perhaps TRBD1 (5 bases). Germline CDR1 reads SGHTA; CDR2 reads FQGNSA. The CDR3 has 15 residues. V lost 1 base and J 8 bases, leaving 15 bases between the germline ends. CDR3 DNA sequence: TGTGCCAGCAGCTTAGGGGGCCAGGGCGGGAAGCCCCAGCATTTT. It is translated as CASSLGGQGGKPQHF.

The chain has TRBV11-2 and TRBJ2-3; D is possibly TRBD2 (7 bases). Germline assignment: CDR1 SGHAT and CDR2 FQNNGV. Trimming cost V 4 bases and J 0 bases, with 20 bases left between them. This CDR3 spans 18 amino acids. The CDR3 spells CASSSLDVAGASTDTQYF. For the CDR3, the DNA is TGTGCCAGCAGCTCCCTGGATGTGGCGGGGGCTAGCACAGATACGCAGTATTTT.

This clone was counted only a few times. The V gene is TRBV14, the J gene TRBJ1-2; D call uncertain. V lost 4 bases, J lost 5 bases, and 8 bases lay in between. Per germline, CDR1 SGHDN and CDR2 FVKESK. CDR3 size: 12 residues. The CDR3 DNA reads TGTGCCAGCAGCCCAGGTCCGTATGGCTACACCTTC. Translating it yields CASSPGPYGYTF.

This clone was detected only a few times. The rearrangement links TRBV27 to TRBJ2-7, with 9 bases lining up with TRBD2. This CDR3 contains 14 residues. Germline V gene sequence: CDR1 MNHEY, CDR2 SMNVEV (reference sequence). V lost 7 bases and J lost 6; bases outside the gene matches: 10. CDR3 coding DNA: TGTGCCAGCACCACGGGACTAGCCGGGGGCGAGCAGTACTTC. Protein product: CASTTGLAGGEQYF.

The V gene is TRBV27, the J gene TRBJ1-1, with 7 bases fitting TRBD1. There are 16 residues in the CDR3. Germline values: CDR1 MNHEY, CDR2 SMNVEV (reference sequence). The V gene end was trimmed by 3 bases and the J gene end by 2 bases; junction bases not matched to a gene: 9. The CDR3 reads CASSFNRGAVNTEAFF. The CDR3, as DNA: TGTGCCAGCAGTTTCAACAGGGGTGCGGTTAACACTGAAGCTTTCTTT.

The chain couples TRBV19 to TRBJ2-7, with a possible D match to TRBD2 (6 bases). In germline, CDR1 is LNHDA, CDR2 SQIVND (reference sequence). This CDR3 is built from 13 residues. Trimming removed 3 bases at V and 3 bases at J, with 9 bases between. As DNA, the CDR3 is TGTGCCAGTAGTATGGGACTCCTCTACGAGCAGTACTTC. Protein product: CASSMGLLYEQYF.

This clone was found a few times. The chain uses TRBV28 and TRBJ1-3; D may be TRBD1 (6 bases). This CDR3 region has 19 residues. CDR1 MDHEN and CDR2 SYDVKM come from the germline V gene. With 1 base removed from V and 2 bases from J, the gap between germline ends came to 21 bases. The CDR3 loop reads CASSLSNPFRGNPGNTIYF. The CDR3 coding sequence is TGTGCCAGCAGTTTATCGAATCCTTTTAGGGGGAACCCTGGAAACACCATATATTTT.

There are a few counts of this clone. The CDR3 is CASSQDSASGRDTQYF. In DNA, the CDR3 is TGCGCCAGCAGCCAAGACTCGGCTAGCGGGAGAGATACGCAGTATTTT. V usage is TRBV4-1 and J usage is TRBJ2-3; 10 bases line up with TRBD2. In germline, CDR1 is MGHRA, CDR2 YSYEKL. CDR3 length equals 16 residues. The V segment lost 0 bases and the J segment 5 bases; nucleotides outside the gene matches: 5.

This chain connects TRBV18 to TRBJ1-2, with 7 bases lining up with TRBD1. The CDR3 consists of 14 residues. V trimming: 3 bases; J trimming: 8 bases; junction bases outside the gene matches: 9. The germline V gene has CDR1 KGHSH and CDR2 LQKENI. This CDR3 reads CASSPLGTDFGYTF. The CDR3 DNA reads as TGTGCCAGCTCACCTCTGGGGACAGACTTCGGCTACACCTTC.

In its sample, this clone was seen a few times. The chain is built from TRBV9 and TRBJ2-1; 12 nucleotides line up with TRBD2. V lost 4 bases, J lost 8 bases, and 13 bases stayed unmatched. CDR1 SGDLS and CDR2 YYNGEE come from the germline V gene. CDR3 length: 17 amino acids. This chain's CDR3 is CASSQAYRLAGVYEQFF. The CDR3 DNA follows: TGTGCCAGCAGCCAAGCGTACCGACTAGCGGGAGTTTATGAGCAGTTCTTC.

The rearrangement uses TRBV5-6 and TRBJ1-1; weak D call: TRBD1 (6 bases). Trimming left V 7 bases short and J 0 bases short, with 16 bases between. Germline CDR1 and CDR2: SGHDT and YYEEEE. CDR3 length: 15 residues. CDR3 DNA: TGTGCCAGCGGTGCGAGACAGGCGCTGAACACTGAAGCTTTCTTT. The encoded protein is CASGARQALNTEAFF.

V is TRBV11-3 and J is TRBJ2-5, with D unresolved. Germline loops: CDR1 SGHNT, CDR2 YENEEA. The CDR3 totals 13 residues. V was shortened by 1 base and J by 7 bases, with 10 bases between the two germline ends. The CDR3 here is CASSLGLGGTQYF. Here the CDR3 DNA reads TGTGCCAGCAGCTTAGGGCTAGGCGGGACCCAGTACTTC.

J is TRBJ1-2 and V is TRBV18, with 7 bases aligning to TRBD1. Germline V gives CDR1 KGHSH, CDR2 LQKENI. The CDR3 runs 16 residues. J gave up 6 bases and V 1 base, and 11 bases lay outside the gene matches. The DNA for the CDR3 is TGTGCCAGCTCACCACAAAGTGGACAGGCCGGGGATGGCTACACCTTC. It specifies CASSPQSGQAGDGYTF.

This clone has only a few counts. The genes are TRBV28 and TRBJ1-5; D might be TRBD1 (5 bases). The CDR3 totals 14 residues. Germline V gene sequence: CDR1 MDHEN, CDR2 SYDVKM. V was clipped by 4 bases and J by 2 bases, with 9 bases between them. The CDR3 coding sequence is TGTGCCAGCAGTTCGGGGGAAGGCAATCAGCCCCAGCATTTT. As protein: CASSSGEGNQPQHF.

This clone has just a few counts. V gene TRBV30 combines with J gene TRBJ2-3; 9 bases are a match to TRBD2. J lost 0 bases, V lost 3 bases, and 4 bases had no gene match. The CDR3 contains 15 residues. Germline CDR1 GTSNPN, CDR2 SVGIG (reference sequence). This CDR3 is CAWSPSGTSTDTQYF. The CDR3 nucleotides read TGTGCCTGGAGCCCTAGCGGGACTAGCACAGATACGCAGTATTTT.